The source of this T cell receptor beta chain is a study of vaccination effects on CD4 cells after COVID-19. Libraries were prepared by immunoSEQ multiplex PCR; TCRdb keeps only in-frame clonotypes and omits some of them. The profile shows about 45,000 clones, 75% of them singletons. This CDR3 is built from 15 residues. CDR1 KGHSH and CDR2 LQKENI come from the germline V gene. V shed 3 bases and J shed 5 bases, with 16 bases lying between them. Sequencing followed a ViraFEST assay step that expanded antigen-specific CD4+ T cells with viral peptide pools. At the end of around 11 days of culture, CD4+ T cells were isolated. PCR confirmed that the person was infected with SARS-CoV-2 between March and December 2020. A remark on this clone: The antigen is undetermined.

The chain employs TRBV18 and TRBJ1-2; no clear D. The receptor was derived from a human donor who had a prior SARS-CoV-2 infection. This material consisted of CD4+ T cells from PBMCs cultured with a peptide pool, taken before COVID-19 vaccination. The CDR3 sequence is CASSPRSAATYGYTF. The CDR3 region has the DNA TGTGCCAGCTCACCTAGGTCAGCGGCAACTTATGGCTACACCTTC.